This TCR beta chain is drawn from a study of blood T cells in healthy people across ages. Through a sample-barcoded 5' primer and a J-beta primer mix, a second PCR was run for about 6 to 11 cycles. MiXCR, applied by TCRdb to the 5' RACE reads, yields one record per CDR3 protein. There are about 1,600,000 distinct CDR3 sequences in the sample; 42% occur only once, and approximately 7.9% lies in the top ten. The source of this sequence is a woman aged 18-30 years in good health. Sequenced input: blood.

The CDR3 region has the DNA TGTGCCAGCTCACCTACAACAGGGACAGGGCTCACAGATACGCAGTATTTT. Residues: CASSPTTGTGLTDTQYF. The chain carries TRBV18 and TRBJ2-3; 9 bases map to TRBD1. In germline, CDR1 is KGHSH, CDR2 LQKENI. The CDR3 length is 17 residues. The ends lost 3 bases at V and 2 bases at J; junction bases unmatched: 9.